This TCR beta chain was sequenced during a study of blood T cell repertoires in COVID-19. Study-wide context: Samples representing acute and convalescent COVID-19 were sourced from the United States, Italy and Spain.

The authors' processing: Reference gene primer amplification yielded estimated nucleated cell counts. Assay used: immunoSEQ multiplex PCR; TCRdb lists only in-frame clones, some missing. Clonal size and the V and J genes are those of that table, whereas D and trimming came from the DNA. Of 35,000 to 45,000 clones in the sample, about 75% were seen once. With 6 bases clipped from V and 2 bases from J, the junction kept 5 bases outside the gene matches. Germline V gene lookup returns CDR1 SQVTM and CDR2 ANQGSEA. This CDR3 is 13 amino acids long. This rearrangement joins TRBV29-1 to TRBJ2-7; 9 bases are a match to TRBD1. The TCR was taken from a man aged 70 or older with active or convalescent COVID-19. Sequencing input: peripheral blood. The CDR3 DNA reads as TGCAGCGTAGACAGGGGGTTGGCCTACGAGCAGTACTTC. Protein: CSVDRGLAYEQYF.